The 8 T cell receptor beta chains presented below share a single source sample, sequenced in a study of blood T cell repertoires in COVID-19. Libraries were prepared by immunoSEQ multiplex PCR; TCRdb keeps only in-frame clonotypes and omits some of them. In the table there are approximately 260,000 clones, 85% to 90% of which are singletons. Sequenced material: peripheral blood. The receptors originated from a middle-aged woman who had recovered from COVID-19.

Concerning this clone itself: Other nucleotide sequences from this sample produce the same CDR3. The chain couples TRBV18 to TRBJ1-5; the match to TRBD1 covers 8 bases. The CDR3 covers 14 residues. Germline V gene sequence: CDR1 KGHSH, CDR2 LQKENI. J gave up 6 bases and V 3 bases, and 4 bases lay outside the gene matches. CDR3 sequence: CASSPGTGSQPQHF. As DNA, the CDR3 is TGTGCCAGCTCACCCGGGACAGGCAGTCAGCCCCAGCATTTT. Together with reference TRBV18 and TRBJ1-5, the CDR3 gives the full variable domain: NAGVMQNPRHLVRRRGQEARLRCSPMKGHSHVYWYRQLPEEGLKFMVYLQKENIIDESGMPKERFSAEFPKEGPSILRIQQVVRGDSAAYFCASSPGTGSQPQHFGDGTRLSIL.

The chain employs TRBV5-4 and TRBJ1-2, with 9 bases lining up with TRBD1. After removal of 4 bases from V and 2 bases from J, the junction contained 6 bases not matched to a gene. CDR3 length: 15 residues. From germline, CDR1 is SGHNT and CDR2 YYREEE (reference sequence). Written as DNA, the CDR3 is TGTGCCAGCAGCCCGATGGACAGGGGCAACTATGGCTACACCTTC. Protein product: CASSPMDRGNYGYTF.

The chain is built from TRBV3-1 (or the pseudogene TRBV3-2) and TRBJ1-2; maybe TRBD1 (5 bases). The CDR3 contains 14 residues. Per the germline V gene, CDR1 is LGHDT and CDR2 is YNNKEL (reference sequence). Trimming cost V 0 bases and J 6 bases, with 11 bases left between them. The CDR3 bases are TGTGCCAGCAGCCAAGAGGGACTTTTCAATGGCTACACCTTC. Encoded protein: CASSQEGLFNGYTF.

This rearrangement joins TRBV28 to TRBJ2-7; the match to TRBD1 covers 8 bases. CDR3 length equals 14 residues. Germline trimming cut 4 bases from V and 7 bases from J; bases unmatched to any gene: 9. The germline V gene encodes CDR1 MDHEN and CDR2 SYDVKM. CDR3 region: CASSSRQGRREQYV. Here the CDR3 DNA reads TGTGCCAGCAGTTCGCGACAGGGGCGTCGGGAGCAGTACGTC.

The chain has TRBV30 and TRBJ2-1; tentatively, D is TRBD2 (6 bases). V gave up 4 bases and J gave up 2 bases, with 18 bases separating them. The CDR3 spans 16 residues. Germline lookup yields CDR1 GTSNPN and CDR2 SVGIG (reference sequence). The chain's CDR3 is CAWTRWPRLAYNEQFF. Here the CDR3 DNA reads TGTGCCTGGACTAGATGGCCGCGACTAGCCTACAATGAGCAGTTCTTC.

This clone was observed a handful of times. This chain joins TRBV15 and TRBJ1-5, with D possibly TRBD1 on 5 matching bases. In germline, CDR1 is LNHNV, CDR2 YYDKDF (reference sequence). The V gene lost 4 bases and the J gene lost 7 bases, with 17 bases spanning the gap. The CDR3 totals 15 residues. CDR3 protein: CATSIRTGVRQPQHF. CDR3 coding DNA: TGTGCCACCAGCATACGAACGGGGGTACGGCAGCCCCAGCATTTT. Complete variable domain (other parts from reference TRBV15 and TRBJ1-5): DAMVIQNPRYQVTQFGKPVTLSCSQTLNHNVMYWYQQKSSQAPKLLFHYYDKDFNNEADTPDNFQSRRPNTSFCFLDIRSPGLGDTAMYLCATSIRTGVRQPQHFGDGTRLSIL.

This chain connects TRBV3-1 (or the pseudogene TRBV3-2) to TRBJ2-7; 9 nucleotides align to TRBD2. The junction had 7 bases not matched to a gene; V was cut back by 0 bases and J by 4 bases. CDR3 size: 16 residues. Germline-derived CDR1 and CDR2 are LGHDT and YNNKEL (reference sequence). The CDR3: CASSQEGAGGWYEQYF. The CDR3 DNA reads TGTGCCAGCAGCCAAGAAGGAGCGGGGGGTTGGTACGAGCAGTACTTC.

Here the CDR3 DNA reads TGCGCCAGCAGGGGAGGGACGACGGACAATGAGCAGTTCTTC. It yields the protein CASRGGTTDNEQFF. This rearrangement joins TRBV5-1 to TRBJ2-1, with TRBD2 matching 7 bases. The CDR3 length is 14 residues. Unmatched junction bases numbered 7, after V lost 5 bases and J lost 5 bases. Germline V CDR1 and CDR2: SGHRS, YFSETQ.